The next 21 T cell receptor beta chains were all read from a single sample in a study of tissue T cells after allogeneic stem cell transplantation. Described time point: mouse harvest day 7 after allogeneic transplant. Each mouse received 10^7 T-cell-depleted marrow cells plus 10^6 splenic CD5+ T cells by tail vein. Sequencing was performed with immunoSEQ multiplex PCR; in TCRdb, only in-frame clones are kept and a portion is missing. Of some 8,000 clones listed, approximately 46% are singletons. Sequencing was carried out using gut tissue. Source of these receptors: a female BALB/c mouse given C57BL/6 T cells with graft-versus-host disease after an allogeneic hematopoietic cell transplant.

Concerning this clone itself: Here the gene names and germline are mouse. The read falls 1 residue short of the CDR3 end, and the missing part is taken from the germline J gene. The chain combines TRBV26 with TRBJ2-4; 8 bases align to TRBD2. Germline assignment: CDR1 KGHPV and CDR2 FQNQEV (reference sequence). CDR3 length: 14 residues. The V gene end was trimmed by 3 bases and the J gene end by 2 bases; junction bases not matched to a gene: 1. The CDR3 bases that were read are TGTGCCAGCAGTCTCTGGGGGGATCAAAACACCTTGTAC. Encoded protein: CASSLWGDQNTLY. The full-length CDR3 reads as CASSLWGDQNTLYF.

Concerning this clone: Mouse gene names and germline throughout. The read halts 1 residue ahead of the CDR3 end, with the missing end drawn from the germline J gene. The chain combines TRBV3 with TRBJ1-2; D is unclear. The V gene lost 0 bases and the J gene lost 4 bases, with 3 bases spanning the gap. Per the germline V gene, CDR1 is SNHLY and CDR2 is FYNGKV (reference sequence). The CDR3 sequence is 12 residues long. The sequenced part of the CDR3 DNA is TGTGCCAGCAGCTTAGCGGTCTCCGACTACACC. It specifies CASSLAVSDYT. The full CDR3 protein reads CASSLAVSDYTF.

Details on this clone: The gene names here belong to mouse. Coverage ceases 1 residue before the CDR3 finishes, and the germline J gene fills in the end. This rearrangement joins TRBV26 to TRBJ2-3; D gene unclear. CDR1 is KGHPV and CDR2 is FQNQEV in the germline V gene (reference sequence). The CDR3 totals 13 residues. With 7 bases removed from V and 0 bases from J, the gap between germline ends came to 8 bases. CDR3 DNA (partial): TGTGCCAGCACCCCATATAGTGCAGAAACGCTGTAT. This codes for CASTPYSAETLY. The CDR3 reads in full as CASTPYSAETLYF.

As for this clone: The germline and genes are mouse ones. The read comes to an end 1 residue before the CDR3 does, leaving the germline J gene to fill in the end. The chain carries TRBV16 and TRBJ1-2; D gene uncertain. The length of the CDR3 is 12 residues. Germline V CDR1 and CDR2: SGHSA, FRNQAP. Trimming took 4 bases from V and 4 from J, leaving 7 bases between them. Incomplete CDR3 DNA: TGTGCAAGCAGCTCCGGTCCCTCCGACTACACC. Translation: CASSSGPSDYT. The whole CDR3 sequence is CASSSGPSDYTF.

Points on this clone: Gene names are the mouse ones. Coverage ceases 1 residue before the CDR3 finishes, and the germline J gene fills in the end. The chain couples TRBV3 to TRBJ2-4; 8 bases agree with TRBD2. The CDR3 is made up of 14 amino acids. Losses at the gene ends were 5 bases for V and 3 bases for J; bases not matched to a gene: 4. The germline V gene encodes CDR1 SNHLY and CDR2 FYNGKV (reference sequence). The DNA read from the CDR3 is TGTGCCAGCAGCCTCAGACTGGGGCAAAACACCTTGTAC. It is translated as CASSLRLGQNTLY. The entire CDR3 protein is CASSLRLGQNTLYF.

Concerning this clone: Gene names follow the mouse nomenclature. The CDR3 here is CASSFQGGYAEQFF. The CDR3 bases that were read are TGTGCCAGCAGTTTTCAGGGAGGGTATGCTGAGCAGTTC. The chain is built from TRBV15 and TRBJ2-1; a weak D match, TRBD1 (5 bases). Coverage ceases 1 residue before the CDR3 finishes, and the germline J gene fills in the end. V was pared by 3 bases and J by 4 bases, with 10 bases between. Per the germline V gene, CDR1 is SGHND and CDR2 is FRSKSL. The CDR3 length is 14 residues.

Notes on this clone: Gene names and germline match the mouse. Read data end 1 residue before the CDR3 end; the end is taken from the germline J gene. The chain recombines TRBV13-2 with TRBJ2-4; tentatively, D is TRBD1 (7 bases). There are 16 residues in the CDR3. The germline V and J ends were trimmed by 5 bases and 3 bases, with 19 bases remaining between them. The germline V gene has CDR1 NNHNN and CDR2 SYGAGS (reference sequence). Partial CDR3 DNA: TGTGCCAGCGGGGGATTGAAGGGGGCAGGACAAAACACCTTGTAC. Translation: CASGGLKGAGQNTLY. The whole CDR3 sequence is CASGGLKGAGQNTLYF.

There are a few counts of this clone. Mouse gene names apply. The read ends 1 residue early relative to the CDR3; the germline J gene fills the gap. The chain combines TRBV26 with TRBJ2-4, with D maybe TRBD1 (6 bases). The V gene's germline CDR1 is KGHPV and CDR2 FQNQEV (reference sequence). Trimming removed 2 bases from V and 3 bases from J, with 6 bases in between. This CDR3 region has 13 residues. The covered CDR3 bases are TGTGCCAGCAGTCTGACAGGGCAAAACACCTTGTAC. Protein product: CASSLTGQNTLY. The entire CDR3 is CASSLTGQNTLYF.

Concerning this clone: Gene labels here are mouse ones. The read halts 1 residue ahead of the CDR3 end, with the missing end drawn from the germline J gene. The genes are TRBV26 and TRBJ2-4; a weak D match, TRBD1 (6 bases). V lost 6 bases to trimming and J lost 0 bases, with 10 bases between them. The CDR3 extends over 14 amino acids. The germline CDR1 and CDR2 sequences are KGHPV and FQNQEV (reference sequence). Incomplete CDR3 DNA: TGTGCCAGCAGCCGGACAGCTAGTCAAAACACCTTGTAC. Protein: CASSRTASQNTLY. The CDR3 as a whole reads CASSRTASQNTLYF.

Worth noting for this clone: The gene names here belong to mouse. CDR3 loop: CASSLSPNTEVFF. The DNA read from the CDR3 is TGTGCCAGCAGTCTGTCCCCAAACACAGAAGTCTTC. V usage is TRBV26 and J usage is TRBJ1-1, with D uncertain. The sequenced fragment ends 1 residue before the CDR3 boundary, so the rest is inferred from the germline J gene. The CDR3 is 13 residues long. V gave up 0 bases and J gave up 0 bases, with 2 bases separating them. CDR1 and CDR2 (germline): KGHPV, FQNQEV (reference sequence).

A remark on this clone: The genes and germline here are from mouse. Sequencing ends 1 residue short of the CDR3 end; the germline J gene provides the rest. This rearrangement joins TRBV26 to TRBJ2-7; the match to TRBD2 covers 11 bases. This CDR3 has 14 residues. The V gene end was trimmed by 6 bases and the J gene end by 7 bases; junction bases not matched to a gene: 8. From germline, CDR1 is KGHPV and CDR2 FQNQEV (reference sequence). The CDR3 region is CASSRGLGAGEQYF. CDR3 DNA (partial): TGTGCCAGCAGCCGGGGACTGGGGGCAGGGGAACAGTAC.

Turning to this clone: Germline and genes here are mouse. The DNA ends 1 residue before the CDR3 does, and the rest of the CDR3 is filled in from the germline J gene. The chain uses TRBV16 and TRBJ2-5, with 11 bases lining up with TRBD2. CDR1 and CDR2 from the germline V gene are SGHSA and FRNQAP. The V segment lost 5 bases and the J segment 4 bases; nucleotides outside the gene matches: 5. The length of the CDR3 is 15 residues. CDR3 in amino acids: CASSPRLGGKDTQYF. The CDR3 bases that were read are TGTGCAAGCAGCCCCCGACTGGGGGGGAAAGACACCCAGTAC.

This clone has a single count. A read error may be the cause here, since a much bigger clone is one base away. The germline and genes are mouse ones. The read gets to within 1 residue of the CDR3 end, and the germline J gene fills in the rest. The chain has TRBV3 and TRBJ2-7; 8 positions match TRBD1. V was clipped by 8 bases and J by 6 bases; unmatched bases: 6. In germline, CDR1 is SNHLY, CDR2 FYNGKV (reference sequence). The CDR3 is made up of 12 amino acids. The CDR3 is CASGSQGGEQYF. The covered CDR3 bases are TGTGCCAGCGGCTCACAGGGGGGTGAACAGTAC.

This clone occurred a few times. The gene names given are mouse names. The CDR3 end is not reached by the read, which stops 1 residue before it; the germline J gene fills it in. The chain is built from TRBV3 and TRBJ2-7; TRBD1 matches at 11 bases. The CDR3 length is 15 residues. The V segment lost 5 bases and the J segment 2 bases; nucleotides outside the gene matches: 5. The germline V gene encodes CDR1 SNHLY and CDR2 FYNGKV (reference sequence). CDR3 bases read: TGTGCCAGCAGCCCTCCGGGACAGGGGGCCTATGAACAGTAC. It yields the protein CASSPPGQGAYEQY. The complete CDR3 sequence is CASSPPGQGAYEQYF.

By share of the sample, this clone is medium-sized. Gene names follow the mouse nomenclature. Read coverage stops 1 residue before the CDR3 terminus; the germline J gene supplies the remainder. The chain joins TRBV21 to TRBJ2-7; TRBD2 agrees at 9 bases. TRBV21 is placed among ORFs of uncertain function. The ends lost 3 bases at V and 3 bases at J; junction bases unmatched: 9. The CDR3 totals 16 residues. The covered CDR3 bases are TGTGCTAGCAGTCATTCCATCCTGGGGGGGAACTATGAACAGTAC. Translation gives CASSHSILGGNYEQY. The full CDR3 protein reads CASSHSILGGNYEQYF.

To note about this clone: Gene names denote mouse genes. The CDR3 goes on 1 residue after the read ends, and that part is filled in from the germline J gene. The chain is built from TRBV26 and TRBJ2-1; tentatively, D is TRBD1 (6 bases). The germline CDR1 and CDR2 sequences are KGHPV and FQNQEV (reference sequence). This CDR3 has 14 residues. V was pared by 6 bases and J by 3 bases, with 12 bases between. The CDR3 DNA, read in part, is TGTGCCAGCAGCGCCGGGACACCCTATGCTGAGCAGTTC. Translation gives CASSAGTPYAEQF. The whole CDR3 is CASSAGTPYAEQFF.

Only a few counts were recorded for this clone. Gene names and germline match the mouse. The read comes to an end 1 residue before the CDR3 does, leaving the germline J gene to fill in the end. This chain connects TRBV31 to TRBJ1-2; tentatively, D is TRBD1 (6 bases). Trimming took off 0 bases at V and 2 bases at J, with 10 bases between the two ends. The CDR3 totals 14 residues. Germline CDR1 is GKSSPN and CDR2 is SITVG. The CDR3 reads CAWSLAGANSDYTF. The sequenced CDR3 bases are TGTGCCTGGAGTCTAGCAGGGGCCAACTCCGACTACACC.

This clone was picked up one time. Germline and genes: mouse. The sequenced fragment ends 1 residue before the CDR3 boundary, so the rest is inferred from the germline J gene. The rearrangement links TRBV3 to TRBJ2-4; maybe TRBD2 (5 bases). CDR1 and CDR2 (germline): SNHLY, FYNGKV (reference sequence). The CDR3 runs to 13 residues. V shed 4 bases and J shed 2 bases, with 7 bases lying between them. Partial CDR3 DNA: TGTGCCAGCAGCTCTGGGTTTCAAAACACCTTGTAC. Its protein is CASSSGFQNTLY. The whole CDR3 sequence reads CASSSGFQNTLYF.

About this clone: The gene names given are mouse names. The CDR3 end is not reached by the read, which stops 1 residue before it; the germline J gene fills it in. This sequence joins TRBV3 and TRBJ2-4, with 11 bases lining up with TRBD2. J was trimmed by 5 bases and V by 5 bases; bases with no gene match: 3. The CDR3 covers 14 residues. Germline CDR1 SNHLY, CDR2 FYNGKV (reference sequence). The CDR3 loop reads CASSPDWGVNTLYF. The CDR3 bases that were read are TGTGCCAGCAGCCCGGACTGGGGGGTAAACACCTTGTAC.

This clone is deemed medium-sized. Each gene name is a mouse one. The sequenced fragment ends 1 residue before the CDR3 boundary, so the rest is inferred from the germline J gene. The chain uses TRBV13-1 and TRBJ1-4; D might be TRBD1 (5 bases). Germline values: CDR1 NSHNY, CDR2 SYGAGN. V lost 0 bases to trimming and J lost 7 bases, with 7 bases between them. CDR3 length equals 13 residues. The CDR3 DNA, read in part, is TGTGCCAGCAGTGATGGGGGGTTCGAAAGATTATTT. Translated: CASSDGGFERLF. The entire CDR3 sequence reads CASSDGGFERLFF. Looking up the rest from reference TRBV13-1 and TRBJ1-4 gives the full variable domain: EAAVTQSPRNKVTVTGGNVTLSCRQTNSHNYMYWYRQDTGHGLRLIHYSYGAGNLRIGDVPDGYKATRTTQEDFFLLLELASPSQTSLYFCASSDGGFERLFFGHGTKLSVL.

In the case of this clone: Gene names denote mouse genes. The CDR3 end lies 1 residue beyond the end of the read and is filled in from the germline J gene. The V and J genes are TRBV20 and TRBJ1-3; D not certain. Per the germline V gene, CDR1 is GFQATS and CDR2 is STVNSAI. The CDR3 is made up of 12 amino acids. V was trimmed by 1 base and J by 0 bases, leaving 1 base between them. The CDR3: CGARGSGNTLYF. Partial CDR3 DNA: TGTGGTGCTAGGGGTTCTGGAAATACGCTCTAT.